The 14 T cell receptor beta chains in this list originate from one sample, sequenced in a study of shared clonotypes between healthy human individuals. Assay: immunoSEQ multiplex PCR; the TCRdb copy retains only in-frame clones and omits some. In the table there are 2 million to 2.5 million clones, almost 96% of which are singletons. Material: naive CD4+ T cells sorted from blood. Subset defined: CD45RA+ positively selected. The origin of the receptors is a man aged 18-30 years in good health.

V gene TRBV5-1 combines with J gene TRBJ1-1; maybe TRBD1 (6 bases). The germline V gene has CDR1 SGHRS and CDR2 YFSETQ. V gave up 3 bases and J gave up 6 bases, with 18 bases separating them. This CDR3 comprises 15 residues. CDR3 amino acids: CASSWATGRVSEAFF. CDR3 sequence (DNA): TGCGCCAGCAGCTGGGCTACAGGGCGGGTTTCTGAAGCTTTCTTT.

The CDR3 bases are TGTGCCAGCACCGGGACGATTAATTCACCCCTCCACTTT. This translates into CASTGTINSPLHF. The chain recombines TRBV2 with TRBJ1-6; possibly TRBD1 for D (5 bases). The germline gives CDR1 SNHLY, CDR2 FYNNEI. The CDR3 runs 13 residues. Trimming took off 7 bases at V and 6 bases at J, with 10 bases between the two ends.

Points on this clone: Other nucleotide sequences in the sample specify the same CDR3. This chain connects TRBV18 to TRBJ2-5; D uncertain. The CDR3 is 13 amino acids. CDR1 KGHSH and CDR2 LQKENI come from the germline V gene. V was trimmed by 1 base and J by 5 bases, leaving 8 bases between them. Written as DNA, the CDR3 is TGTGCCAGCTCACCACTAACCTCCGAGACCCAGTACTTC. Encoded protein: CASSPLTSETQYF.

This rearrangement joins TRBV6-1 to TRBJ1-5, with 10 bases aligning to TRBD1. Trimming at V came to 5 bases and at J to 16 bases, leaving 11 bases not matched to a gene. Germline-derived CDR1 and CDR2 are MNHNS and SASEGT. The CDR3 has 13 amino acids. The CDR3 region has the DNA TGTGCCAGCAGTTCGACACCTAGACAGGGGGCCCATTTT. Translation gives CASSSTPRQGAHF.

Worth noting for this clone: Other DNA sequences of this sample code for an identical CDR3. The V and J genes are TRBV5-1 and TRBJ2-2; D not certain. Trimming left V 0 bases short and J 3 bases short, with 6 bases between. Germline V CDR1 and CDR2: SGHRS, YFSETQ. The CDR3 is 14 amino acids. In nucleotides, the CDR3 is TGCGCCAGCAGCTTGGGGCAGTACACCGGGGAGCTGTTTTTT. Protein sequence: CASSLGQYTGELFF. The entire variable domain, with the rest obtained from reference TRBV5-1 and TRBJ2-2, is as follows: KAGVTQTPRYLIKTRGQQVTLSCSPISGHRSVSWYQQTPGQGLQFLFEYFSETQRNKGNFPGRFSGRQFSNSRSEMNVSTLELGDSALYLCASSLGQYTGELFFGEGSRLTVL.

The genes are TRBV7-2 and TRBJ1-3; D is unresolved. Per germline, CDR1 SGHTA and CDR2 FQGNSA. V was cut by 0 bases and J by 4 bases, with 10 bases left in between. The CDR3 totals 15 residues. The CDR3 loop is CASSLAREGGNTIYF. In DNA form, the CDR3 reads TGTGCCAGCAGCTTAGCAAGGGAGGGCGGAAACACCATATATTTT.

This chain connects TRBV6-4 to TRBJ2-7; 8 bases match TRBD2. This CDR3 comprises 18 residues. After removal of 3 bases from V and 5 bases from J, the junction contained 18 bases not matched to a gene. Germline CDR1 and CDR2: MRHNA and SNTAGT. The CDR3 DNA reads as TGTGCCAGCAGTGAGGACAGAACAAATTCCCCGGGGGGGGACGAGCAGTACTTC. Its protein product is CASSEDRTNSPGGDEQYF.

V gene TRBV13 combines with J gene TRBJ1-1; unclear D gene. V lost 3 bases and J lost 3, with 5 bases in between. Germline V gene sequence: CDR1 PRHDT, CDR2 FYEKMQ (reference sequence). The CDR3 is 12 residues long. This CDR3 is CASSLRYTEAFF. Written as DNA, the CDR3 is TGTGCCAGCAGCTTGCGATACACTGAAGCTTTCTTT.

V and J are TRBV19 and TRBJ1-5; 9 nucleotides match TRBD1. Losses at the gene ends were 6 bases for V and 4 bases for J; bases not matched to a gene: 4. The CDR3 extends over 14 amino acids. CDR1 is LNHDA and CDR2 is SQIVND in the germline V gene (reference sequence). CDR3 sequence reads: CASRPTGGNQPQHF. DNA of the CDR3: TGTGCCAGTAGGCCGACAGGGGGGAATCAGCCCCAGCATTTT.

The rearrangement uses TRBV5-1 and TRBJ1-1; the match to TRBD1 covers 8 bases. The V and J ends lost 4 bases and 0 bases, in that order; junction bases with no gene match: 5. The germline V gene encodes CDR1 SGHRS and CDR2 YFSETQ. The CDR3 spans 15 residues. DNA of the CDR3: TGCGCCAGCAGCGCAGGGGGCTATATGAACACTGAAGCTTTCTTT. Encoded protein: CASSAGGYMNTEAFF.

The chain uses TRBV6-5 and TRBJ1-1; D is perhaps TRBD1 (5 bases). There are 14 residues in the CDR3. Germline V gene sequence: CDR1 MNHEY, CDR2 SVGAGI. Trimming took 2 bases from V and 4 from J, leaving 11 bases between them. The CDR3 here is CASSYRGRATEAFF. Here the CDR3 DNA reads TGTGCCAGCAGTTACAGGGGACGGGCCACTGAAGCTTTCTTT.

As concerns this clone: The sample holds other DNA sequences that translate to the same CDR3. The V gene is TRBV6-1, the J gene TRBJ1-5; no firm D call. V gave up 0 bases and J gave up 3 bases, with 3 bases separating them. Germline CDR1 reads MNHNS; CDR2 reads SASEGT. This CDR3 comprises 13 residues. CDR3 in amino acids: CASSEAPNQPQHF. In DNA, the CDR3 is TGTGCCAGCAGTGAAGCCCCCAATCAGCCCCAGCATTTT.

The chain couples TRBV14 to TRBJ2-7; TRBD2 aligns across 7 bases. The trim removed 0 bases at V and 7 bases at J, leaving 6 bases unmatched. This CDR3 spans 14 amino acids. Germline CDR1 reads SGHDN; CDR2 reads FVKESK. As DNA, the CDR3 is TGTGCCAGCAGCCAAGAGGGAGGGGTCTGGGAGCAGTACTTC. Protein sequence: CASSQEGGVWEQYF.

V usage is TRBV4-3 and J usage is TRBJ2-7, with 7 bases aligning to TRBD2. The CDR3 totals 15 residues. V trimming: 1 base; J trimming: 0 bases; junction bases outside the gene matches: 3. The germline V gene has CDR1 LGHNA and CDR2 YSLEER. CDR3 region: CASSQAGLGSYEQYF. The DNA of the CDR3 is TGCGCCAGCAGCCAAGCAGGACTAGGCTCCTACGAGCAGTACTTC.